One sample yielded the 16 T cell receptor beta chains listed below, sequenced in a study of monozygotic twins with cystic fibrosis. Some clones are missing from TCRdb's copy, which holds only in-frame ones; the method was immunoSEQ multiplex PCR. This table holds approximately 36,000 clones, 75% to 95% found once. What was sequenced was blood. The source is a boy aged 2 to 10 with cystic fibrosis.

The chain joins TRBV27 to TRBJ2-7, with TRBD1 matching 9 bases. Germline V gene sequence: CDR1 MNHEY, CDR2 SMNVEV (reference sequence). Trimming removed 6 bases from V and 0 bases from J; junction bases left unmatched: 6. The CDR3 consists of 15 residues. The CDR3 nucleotides read TGTGCCAGCAGGTGGACAGGGGACCTCTCCTACGAGCAGTACTTC. Translated: CASRWTGDLSYEQYF.

The rearrangement links TRBV19 to TRBJ1-2, with D perhaps TRBD1 (5 bases). Per the germline V gene, CDR1 is LNHDA and CDR2 is SQIVND (reference sequence). This CDR3 region has 13 residues. Trimming left V 5 bases short and J 4 bases short, with 11 bases between. The CDR3 sequence: CASSEGLTYGYTF. The CDR3 nucleotides are TGTGCCAGTAGTGAGGGGCTGACCTATGGCTACACCTTC.

The chain carries TRBV9 and TRBJ2-3; TRBD2 matches at 7 bases. J lost 0 bases, V lost 0 bases, and 4 bases had no gene match. CDR1 is SGDLS, CDR2 YYNGEE, per germline. This CDR3 comprises 16 residues. The CDR3 here is CASSVGASGSTDTQYF. The DNA for the CDR3 is TGTGCCAGCAGCGTAGGGGCTAGCGGTAGCACAGATACGCAGTATTTT. Combining the CDR3 with reference TRBV9 and TRBJ2-3 gives the whole variable domain DSGVTQTPKHLITATGQRVTLRCSPRSGDLSVYWYQQSLDQGLQFLIQYYNGEERAKGNILERFSAQQFPDLHSELNLSSLELGDSALYFCASSVGASGSTDTQYFGPGTRLTVL.

This rearrangement joins TRBV7-6 to TRBJ1-2, with D tentatively TRBD1 (6 bases). The CDR3 is 18 amino acids. Trimming left V 1 base short and J 2 bases short, with 20 bases between. Per the germline V gene, CDR1 is SGHVS and CDR2 is FNYEAQ. The CDR3 coding sequence is TGTGCCAGCAGCTTAGAAGGGGCAGGGGTGAGGAAAAACTATGGCTACACCTTC. It codes for CASSLEGAGVRKNYGYTF.

CDR3 DNA: TGTGCCAGCAGGGCCCGGGGGAAGGTCACTGAAGCTTTCTTT. It yields the protein CASRARGKVTEAFF. The V gene is TRBV6-5, the J gene TRBJ1-1, with D maybe TRBD1 (5 bases). Germline loops: CDR1 MNHEY, CDR2 SVGAGI. The V gene lost 6 bases and the J gene lost 4 bases, with 15 bases spanning the gap. This CDR3 is 14 amino acids long.

The gene calls are TRBV19 and TRBJ1-1; tentative D call: TRBD1 (5 bases). Per germline, CDR1 LNHDA and CDR2 SQIVND (reference sequence). Trimming stripped 4 bases from V and 6 bases from J, with 6 bases between. The CDR3 contains 11 residues. For the CDR3, the DNA is TGTGCCAGTAGTAGGGGGGCTGAAGCTTTCTTT. Translation gives CASSRGAEAFF. Supplemented by reference TRBV19 and TRBJ1-1, the full variable domain reads DGGITQSPKYLFRKEGQNVTLSCEQNLNHDAMYWYRQDPGQGLRLIYYSQIVNDFQKGDIAEGYSVSREKKESFPLTVTSAQKNPTAFYLCASSRGAEAFFGQGTRLTVV.

The chain carries TRBV7-2 and TRBJ2-1; D gene unclear. The length of the CDR3 is 11 residues. V was trimmed by 9 bases and J by 6 bases, leaving 9 bases between them. CDR1 and CDR2 (germline): SGHTA, FQGNSA. The CDR3 protein is CARSTGNEQFF. CDR3 in DNA: TGTGCCAGAAGCACTGGCAATGAGCAGTTCTTC.

The chain uses TRBV4-1 and TRBJ1-1; tentative D call: TRBD1 (5 bases). This CDR3 is 15 amino acids long. V lost 0 bases, J lost 5 bases, and 13 bases lay in between. Germline V gives CDR1 MGHRA, CDR2 YSYEKL. The CDR3 DNA follows: TGCGCCAGCAGCCAAGATTTGGGGGGAGGGACTGAAGCTTTCTTT. Its protein product is CASSQDLGGGTEAFF.

The chain carries TRBV9 and TRBJ2-2; D call uncertain. CDR1 is SGDLS and CDR2 is YYNGEE in the germline V gene. V shed 0 bases and J shed 0 bases, with 9 bases lying between them. CDR3 length equals 16 residues. The DNA for the CDR3 is TGTGCCAGCAGCGTAGACGGCAGCCCGAACACCGGGGAGCTGTTTTTT. Translated, it gives CASSVDGSPNTGELFF.

The chain combines TRBV6-5 with TRBJ2-3, with 7 nucleotides matching TRBD2. Losses at the gene ends were 3 bases for V and 3 bases for J; bases not matched to a gene: 6. Per the germline V gene, CDR1 is MNHEY and CDR2 is SVGAGI. The CDR3 covers 15 residues. The DNA for the CDR3 is TGTGCCAGCAGTTATGGCGGGGAGGGGACAGATACGCAGTATTTT. Translation: CASSYGGEGTDTQYF.

V and J are TRBV29-1 and TRBJ1-1, with no clear D. The ends were cut back, 4 bases at V and 2 bases at J, with 23 bases in the middle. The germline V gene encodes CDR1 SQVTM and CDR2 ANQGSEA. The CDR3 is made up of 17 amino acids. CDR3 amino acids: CSVGGGRNFRVNTEAFF. The CDR3 DNA follows: TGCAGCGTTGGAGGCGGACGTAACTTTAGGGTCAACACTGAAGCTTTCTTT.

The chain employs TRBV19 and TRBJ2-6, with TRBD1 identical over 7 bases. Germline V gives CDR1 LNHDA, CDR2 SQIVND (reference sequence). The trim removed 6 bases at V and 0 bases at J, leaving 8 bases unmatched. The CDR3 sequence is 17 residues long. The CDR3 loop is CASRLTGMNSGANVLTF. The DNA for the CDR3 is TGTGCCAGTAGACTGACAGGGATGAACTCTGGGGCCAACGTCCTGACTTTC.

This chain links TRBV5-4 with TRBJ2-5, with D uncertain. This CDR3 region has 14 residues. Germline CDR1 is SGHNT and CDR2 is YYREEE (reference sequence). Trimming took off 2 bases at V and 4 bases at J, with 12 bases between the two ends. CDR3: CASSFGSNGETQYF. The CDR3 nucleotides are TGTGCCAGCAGCTTCGGCAGTAACGGAGAGACCCAGTACTTC.

This clone was detected only a few times. V usage is TRBV7-9 and J usage is TRBJ1-6, with D maybe TRBD1 (5 bases). The CDR3 spans 15 residues. Trimming took 1 base from V and 7 from J, leaving 11 bases between them. The germline V gene encodes CDR1 SEHNR and CDR2 FQNEAQ (reference sequence). The CDR3 protein is CASSLGDGRNSPLHF. DNA for the CDR3: TGTGCCAGCAGCTTAGGGGACGGCCGAAATTCACCCCTCCACTTT.

The rearrangement uses TRBV5-1 and TRBJ1-3; D ambiguous. V was shortened by 0 bases and J by 1 base, with 8 bases between the two germline ends. Germline lookup yields CDR1 SGHRS and CDR2 YFSETQ. The CDR3 has 15 residues. The CDR3 sequence is CASSLGGGSGNTIYF. DNA of the CDR3: TGCGCCAGCAGCTTGGGAGGAGGGTCTGGAAACACCATATATTTT.

This clone was seen a single time. V is TRBV15 and J is TRBJ2-5; D might be TRBD2 (5 bases). The V end was cut by 0 bases, the J end by 7 bases, with 15 bases between. This CDR3 has 15 residues. CDR1 is LNHNV and CDR2 is YYDKDF in the germline V gene (reference sequence). CDR3 coding DNA: TGTGCCACCAGCAGAGATATAGGCGACGCGGGGACCCAGTACTTC. It is translated as CATSRDIGDAGTQYF. The full variable domain, its missing parts supplied by reference TRBV15 and TRBJ2-5, is DAMVIQNPRYQVTQFGKPVTLSCSQTLNHNVMYWYQQKSSQAPKLLFHYYDKDFNNEADTPDNFQSRRPNTSFCFLDIRSPGLGDTAMYLCATSRDIGDAGTQYFGPGTRLLVL.